This T cell receptor beta chain was sequenced in a study of cytomegalovirus exposure and HLA in healthy donors. Regarding the study as a whole: Later analysis reportedly placed an Asian-associated ancestry cluster below the roughly 700-donor mean in N-insertions.

Worth noting for this clone: Its antigen is not known.

60 Vbeta and 13 Jbeta primers were used in PCR. Method: immunoSEQ multiplex PCR; TCRdb's copy keeps in-frame clones and lacks some. In the table there are 110,000 to 150,000 clones, roughly four fifths of which are singletons. V was shortened by 4 bases and J by 1 base, with 9 bases between the two germline ends. CDR3 size: 13 residues. From germline, CDR1 is SGHNT and CDR2 YYREEE (reference sequence). The sample was PBMCs. This TCR came from a man aged 40-49 years in good health and CMV-seropositive. The chain employs TRBV5-4 and TRBJ2-7; D unresolved. In DNA form, the CDR3 reads TGTGCCAGCAGCGAGACAAGATCCTACGAGCAGTACTTC. Its protein is CASSETRSYEQYF. The full variable domain, with the rest looked up from reference TRBV5-4 and TRBJ2-7, is ETGVTQSPTHLIKTRGQQVTLRCSSQSGHNTVSWYQQALGQGPQFIFQYYREEENGRGNFPPRFSGLQFPNYSSELNVNALELDDSALYLCASSETRSYEQYFGPGTRLTVT.